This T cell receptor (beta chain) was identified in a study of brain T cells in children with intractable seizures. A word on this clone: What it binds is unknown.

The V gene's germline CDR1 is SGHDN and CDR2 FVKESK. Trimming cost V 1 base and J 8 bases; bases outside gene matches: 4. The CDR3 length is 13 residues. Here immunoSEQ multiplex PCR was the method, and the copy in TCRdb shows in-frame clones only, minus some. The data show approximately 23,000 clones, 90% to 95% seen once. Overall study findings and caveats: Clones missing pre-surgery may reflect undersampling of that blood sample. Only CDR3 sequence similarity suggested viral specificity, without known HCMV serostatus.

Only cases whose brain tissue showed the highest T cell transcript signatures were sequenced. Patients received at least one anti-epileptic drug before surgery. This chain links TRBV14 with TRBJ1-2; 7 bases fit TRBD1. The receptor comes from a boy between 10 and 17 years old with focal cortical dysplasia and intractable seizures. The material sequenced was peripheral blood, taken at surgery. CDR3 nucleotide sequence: TGTGCCAGCAGCCAAGGGACAGGCATAGGCTACACCTTC. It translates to CASSQGTGIGYTF.